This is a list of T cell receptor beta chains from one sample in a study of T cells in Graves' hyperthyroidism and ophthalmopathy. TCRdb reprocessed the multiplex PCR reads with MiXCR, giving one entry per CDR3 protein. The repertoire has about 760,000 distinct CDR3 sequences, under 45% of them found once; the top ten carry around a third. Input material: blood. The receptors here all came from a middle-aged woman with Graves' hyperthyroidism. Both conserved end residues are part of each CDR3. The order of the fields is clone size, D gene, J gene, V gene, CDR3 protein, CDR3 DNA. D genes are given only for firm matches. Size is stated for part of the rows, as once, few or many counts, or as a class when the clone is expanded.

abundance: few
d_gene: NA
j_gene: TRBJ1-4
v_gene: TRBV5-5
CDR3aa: CASSPRQGAPHATNEKLFF
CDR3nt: TGTGCCAGCAGCCCACGGCAGGGTGCTCCCCATGCAACTAATGAAAAACTGTTTTTT

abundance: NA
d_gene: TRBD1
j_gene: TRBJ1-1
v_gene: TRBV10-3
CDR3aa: CAIMGTARSGNTEAFF
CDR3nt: TGTGCCATCATGGGGACAGCTCGCTCTGGAAACACTGAAGCTTTCTTT

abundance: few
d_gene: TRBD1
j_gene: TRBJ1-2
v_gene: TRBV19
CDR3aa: CASIQLNRQGDYGYTF
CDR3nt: TGTGCCAGTATTCAGCTAAACAGACAGGGCGACTATGGCTACACCTTC

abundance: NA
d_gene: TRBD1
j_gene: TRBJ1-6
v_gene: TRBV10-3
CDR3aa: CAISAGQGGWSKNSPLHF
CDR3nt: TGTGCCATCAGTGCGGGACAGGGAGGCTGGTCGAAAAATTCACCCCTCCACTTT

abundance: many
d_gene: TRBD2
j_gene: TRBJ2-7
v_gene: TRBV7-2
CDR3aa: CASSSLGGFGSYEQYF
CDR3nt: TGTGCCAGCAGCTCCCTGGGAGGGTTTGGTTCCTACGAGCAGTACTTC

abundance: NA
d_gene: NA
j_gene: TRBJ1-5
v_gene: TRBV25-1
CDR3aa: CASSSPGQMNQPQHF
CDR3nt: TGTGCCAGCAGCTCCCCGGGACAAATGAATCAGCCCCAGCATTTT

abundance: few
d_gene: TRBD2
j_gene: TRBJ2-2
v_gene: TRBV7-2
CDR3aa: CASSRPGTSLPGELFF
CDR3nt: TGTGCCAGCAGTCGACCCGGGACTAGCCTCCCCGGGGAGCTGTTTTTT

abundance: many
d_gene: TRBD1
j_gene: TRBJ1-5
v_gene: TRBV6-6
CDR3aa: CASSKTGVDQPQHF
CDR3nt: TGTGCCAGCAGTAAGACAGGGGTTGATCAGCCCCAGCATTTT

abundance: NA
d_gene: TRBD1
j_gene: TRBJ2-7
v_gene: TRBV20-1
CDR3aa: CSAPDRVLYEQYF
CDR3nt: TGCAGTGCCCCGGACAGGGTTCTCTACGAGCAGTACTTC

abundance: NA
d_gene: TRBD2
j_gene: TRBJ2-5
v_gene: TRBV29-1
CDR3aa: CSVGASGSWSEQYF
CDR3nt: TGCAGCGTTGGGGCTAGCGGGAGTTGGAGTGAGCAGTACTTC

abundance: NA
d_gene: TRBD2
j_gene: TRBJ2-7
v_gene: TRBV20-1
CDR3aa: CSGTSGLYEQYF
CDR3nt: TGCAGTGGGACTAGCGGTCTCTACGAGCAGTACTTC

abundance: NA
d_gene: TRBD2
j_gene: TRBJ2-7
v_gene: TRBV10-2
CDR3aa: CASSPGLAGSHEQYF
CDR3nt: TGTGCCAGCAGCCCCGGACTAGCGGGATCCCACGAGCAGTACTTC

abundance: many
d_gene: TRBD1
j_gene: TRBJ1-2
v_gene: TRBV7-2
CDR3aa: CASSSEGQGSYGYTF
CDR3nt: TGTGCCAGCAGTTCGGAAGGACAGGGGTCCTATGGCTACACCTTC

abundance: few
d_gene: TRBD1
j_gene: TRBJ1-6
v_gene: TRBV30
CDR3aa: CAWTRDSRSPLHF
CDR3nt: TGTGCCTGGACGAGGGACAGTCGATCACCCCTCCACTTT

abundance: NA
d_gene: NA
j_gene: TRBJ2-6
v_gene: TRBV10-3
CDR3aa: CAIKTGMNTEAF
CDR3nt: TGTGCCATCAAGACGGGGATGAACACTGAAGCTTTC

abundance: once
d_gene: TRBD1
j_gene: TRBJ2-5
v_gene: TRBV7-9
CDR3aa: CASSGPGTEKETQYF
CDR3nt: TGTGCCAGCAGCGGACCCGGGACAGAGAAGGAGACCCAGTACTTC

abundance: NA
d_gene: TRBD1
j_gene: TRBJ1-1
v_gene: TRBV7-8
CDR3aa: CASSLVGDRGGSEAFF
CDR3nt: TGTGCCAGCAGCTTAGTAGGGGACAGGGGAGGATCTGAAGCTTTCTTT

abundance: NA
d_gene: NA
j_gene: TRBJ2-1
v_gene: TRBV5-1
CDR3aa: CASSLGQGDKQFF
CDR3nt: TGCGCCAGCAGCTTGGGACAAGGCGATAAGCAGTTCTTC

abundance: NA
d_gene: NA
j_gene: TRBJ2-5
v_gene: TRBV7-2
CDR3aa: CASSHYEGRETQYF
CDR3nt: TGTGCCAGCAGCCACTACGAGGGGCGTGAGACCCAGTACTTC

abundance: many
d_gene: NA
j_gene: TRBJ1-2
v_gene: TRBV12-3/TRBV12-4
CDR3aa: CASSLRVNPEGYTF
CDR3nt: TGTGCCAGCAGTTTGAGGGTCAATCCGGAAGGCTACACCTTC

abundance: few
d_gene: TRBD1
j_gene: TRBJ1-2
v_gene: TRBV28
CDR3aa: CASTDRENSNTF
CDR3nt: TGTGCCAGCACAGACAGGGAAAATTCAAACACCTTC

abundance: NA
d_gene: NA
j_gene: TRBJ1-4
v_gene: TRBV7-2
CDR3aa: CASSHGSSLNEKLFF
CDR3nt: TGTGCCAGCAGCCACGGTTCGTCCTTGAATGAAAAACTGTTTTTT

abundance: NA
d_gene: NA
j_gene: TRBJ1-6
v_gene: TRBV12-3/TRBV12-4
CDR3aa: CASSQIQNNSPLHF
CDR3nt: TGTGCCAGCAGTCAGATCCAGAATAATTCACCCCTCCACTTT

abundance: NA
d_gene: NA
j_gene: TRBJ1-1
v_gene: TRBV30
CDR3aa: CAWRDRPIMNTEAFF
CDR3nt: TGTGCCTGGAGAGATCGCCCCATTATGAACACTGAAGCTTTCTTT

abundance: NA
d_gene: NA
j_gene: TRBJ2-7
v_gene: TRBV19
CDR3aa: CASSPRGRDYEQYF
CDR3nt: TGTGCCAGTAGTCCCCGGGGCAGGGACTACGAGCAGTACTTC

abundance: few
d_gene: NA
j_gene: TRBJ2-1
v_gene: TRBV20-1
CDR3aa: CSATQIQDNEQFF
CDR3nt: TGCAGTGCTACGCAGATTCAGGACAATGAGCAGTTCTTC

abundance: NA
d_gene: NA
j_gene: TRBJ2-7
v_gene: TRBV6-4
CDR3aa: CASSPFPGESSYEQYF
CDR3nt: TGTGCCAGCTCACCGTTCCCCGGAGAGAGCTCCTACGAGCAGTACTTC

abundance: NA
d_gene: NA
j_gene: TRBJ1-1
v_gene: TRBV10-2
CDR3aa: CASSYIGAEAFF
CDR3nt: TGTGCCAGCAGTTACATCGGCGCTGAAGCTTTCTTT

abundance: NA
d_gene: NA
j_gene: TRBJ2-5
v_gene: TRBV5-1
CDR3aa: CASSLSPGKTQYF
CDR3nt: TGCGCCAGCAGCTTGTCCCCAGGGAAGACCCAGTACTTC

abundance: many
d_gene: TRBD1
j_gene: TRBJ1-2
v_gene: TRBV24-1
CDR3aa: CATSDPGTGTYGYTF
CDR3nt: TGTGCCACCAGTGACCCCGGGACAGGGACCTATGGCTACACCTTC

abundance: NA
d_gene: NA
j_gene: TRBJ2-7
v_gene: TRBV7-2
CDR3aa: CASSLLAGHVISYEQYF
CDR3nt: TGTGCCAGCAGCTTATTGGCGGGACACGTAATCTCCTACGAGCAGTACTTC

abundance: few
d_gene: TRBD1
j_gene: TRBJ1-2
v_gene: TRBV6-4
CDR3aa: CASSAGGQGGGYTF
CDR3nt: TGTGCCAGCAGCGCCGGGGGACAGGGAGGAGGCTACACCTTC

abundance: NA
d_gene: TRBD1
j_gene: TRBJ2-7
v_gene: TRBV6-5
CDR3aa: CASSALPGQGTYEQYF
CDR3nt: TGTGCCAGCAGTGCGCTACCGGGACAGGGGACCTACGAGCAGTACTTC

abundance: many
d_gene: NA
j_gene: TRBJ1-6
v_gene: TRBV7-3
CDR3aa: CASSLRRANSPLHF
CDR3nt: TGTGCCAGCAGCTTGCGACGGGCAAATTCACCCCTCCACTTT

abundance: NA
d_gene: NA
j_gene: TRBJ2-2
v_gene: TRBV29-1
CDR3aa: CSVRGGAGELFF
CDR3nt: TGCAGCGTTCGTGGGGGAGCCGGGGAGCTGTTTTTT

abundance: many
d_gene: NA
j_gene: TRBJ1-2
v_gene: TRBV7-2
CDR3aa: CASSLIVKPNNYGYTF
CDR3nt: TGTGCCAGCAGCTTAATAGTTAAACCGAATAACTATGGCTACACCTTC

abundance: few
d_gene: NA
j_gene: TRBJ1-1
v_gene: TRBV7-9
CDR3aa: CASSYDYTEAFF
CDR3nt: TGTGCCAGCAGTTACGATTACACTGAAGCTTTCTTT

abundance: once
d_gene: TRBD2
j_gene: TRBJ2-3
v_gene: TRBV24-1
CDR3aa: CATSERLYAGGTDTQYF
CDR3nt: TGTGCCACCAGTGAACGACTATACGCGGGGGGCACAGATACGCAGTATTTT

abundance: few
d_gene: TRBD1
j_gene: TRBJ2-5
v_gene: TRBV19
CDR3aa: CASSILGQGETQYF
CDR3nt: TGTGCCAGTAGTATACTGGGACAGGGAGAGACCCAGTACTTC

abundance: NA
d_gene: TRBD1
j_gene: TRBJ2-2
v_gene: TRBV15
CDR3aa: CATSREVPGQGRIGELFF
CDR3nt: TGTGCCACCAGCAGAGAGGTACCGGGACAGGGGAGGATCGGGGAGCTGTTTTTT

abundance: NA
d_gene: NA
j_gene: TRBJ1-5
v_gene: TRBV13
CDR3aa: CASSQFGGRQPQHF
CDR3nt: TGTGCCAGCAGCCAGTTCGGGGGGCGGCAGCCCCAGCATTTT

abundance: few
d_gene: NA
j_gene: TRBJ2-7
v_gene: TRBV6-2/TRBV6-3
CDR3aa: CASRDPAGPRSYEQYF
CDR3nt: TGTGCCAGCAGGGATCCGGCAGGGCCCCGGTCGTACGAGCAGTACTTC

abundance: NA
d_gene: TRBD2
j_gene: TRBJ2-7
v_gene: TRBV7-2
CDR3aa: CASSREVSYEQYF
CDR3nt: TGTGCCAGCAGCCGGGAGGTATCCTACGAGCAGTACTTC

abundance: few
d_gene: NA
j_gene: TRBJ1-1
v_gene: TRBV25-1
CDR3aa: CASSETGRETEAFF
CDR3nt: TGTGCCAGCAGTGAAACAGGGCGGGAGACTGAAGCTTTCTTT

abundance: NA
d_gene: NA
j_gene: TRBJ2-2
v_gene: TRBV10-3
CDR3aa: CATAVGQNTGELFF
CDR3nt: TGTGCCACCGCTGTGGGACAGAACACCGGGGAGCTGTTTTTT

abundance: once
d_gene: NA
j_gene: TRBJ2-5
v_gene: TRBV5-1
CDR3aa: CASAPRTGAETQYF
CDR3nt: TGCGCCAGCGCCCCACGGACCGGGGCGGAGACCCAGTACTTC

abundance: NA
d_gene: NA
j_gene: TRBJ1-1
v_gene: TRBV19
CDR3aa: CASSRIGTANTEAFF
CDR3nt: TGTGCCAGTAGTAGGATAGGAACAGCGAACACTGAAGCTTTCTTT

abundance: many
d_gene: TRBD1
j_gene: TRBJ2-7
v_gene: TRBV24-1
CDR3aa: CATSLGTDHEQYF
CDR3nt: TGTGCCACCAGTCTCGGGACAGACCACGAGCAGTACTTC

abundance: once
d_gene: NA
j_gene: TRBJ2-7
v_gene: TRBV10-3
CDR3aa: CASSYSMVSGTYEQYF
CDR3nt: TGTGCCAGCAGTTACTCGATGGTATCCGGGACCTACGAGCAGTACTTC

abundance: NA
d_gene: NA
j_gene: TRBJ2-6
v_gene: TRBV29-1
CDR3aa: CSVVPDRVSGANVLTF
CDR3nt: TGCAGCGTGGTACCTGACAGAGTCTCTGGGGCCAACGTCCTGACTTTC

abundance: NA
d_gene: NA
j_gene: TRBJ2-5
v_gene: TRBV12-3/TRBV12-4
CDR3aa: CACTTSNQETQYF
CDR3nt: TGTGCCTGTACAACTAGCAACCAAGAGACCCAGTACTTC

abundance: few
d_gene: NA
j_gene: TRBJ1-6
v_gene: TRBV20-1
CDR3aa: CSARRADGNSPLHF
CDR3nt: TGCAGTGCTAGGCGGGCAGATGGGAATTCACCCCTCCACTTT

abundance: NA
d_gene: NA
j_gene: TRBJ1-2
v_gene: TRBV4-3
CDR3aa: CASSQDRGAGYYGYTF
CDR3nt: TGCGCCAGCAGCCAAGACCGCGGGGCAGGCTACTATGGCTACACCTTC

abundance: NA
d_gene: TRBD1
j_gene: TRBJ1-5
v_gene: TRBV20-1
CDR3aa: CSAQQGVSSNQPQHF
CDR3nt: TGCAGTGCCCAGCAGGGGGTATCTAGCAATCAGCCCCAGCATTTT

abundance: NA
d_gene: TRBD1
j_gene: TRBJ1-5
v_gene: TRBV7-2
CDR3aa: CASSFTTGGQPQHF
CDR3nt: TGTGCCAGCAGCTTTACGACAGGGGGCCAGCCCCAGCATTTT

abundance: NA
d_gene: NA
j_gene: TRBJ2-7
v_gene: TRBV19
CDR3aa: CASSIDQGLYEQYF
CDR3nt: TGTGCCAGTAGTATCGATCAGGGGCTGTACGAGCAGTACTTC

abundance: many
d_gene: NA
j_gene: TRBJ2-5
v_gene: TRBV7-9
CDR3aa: CASSLSGRDGGTQYF
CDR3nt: TGTGCCAGCAGCTTATCCGGGAGAGATGGGGGGACCCAGTACTTC

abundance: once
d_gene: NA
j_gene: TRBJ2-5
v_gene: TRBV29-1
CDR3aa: CSVVNDQETQCF
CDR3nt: TGCAGCGTTGTAAACGACCAAGAGACCCAGTGCTTC

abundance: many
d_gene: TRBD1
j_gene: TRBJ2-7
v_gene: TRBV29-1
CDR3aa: CSGFSGTVSYEQYF
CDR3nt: TGCAGCGGGTTTTCCGGGACAGTCTCCTACGAGCAGTACTTC

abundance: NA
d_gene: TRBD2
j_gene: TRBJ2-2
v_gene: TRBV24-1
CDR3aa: CASSPLRESLTGELFF
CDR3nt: TGTGCCAGCAGTCCCTTGCGGGAGAGTCTCACCGGGGAGCTGTTTTTT